This TCR beta chain is drawn from a study of control samples from healthy donors and cancer patients. The ends were cut back, 0 bases at V and 9 bases at J, with 9 bases in the middle. This CDR3 comprises 13 residues. Germline values: CDR1 MGHRA, CDR2 YSYEKL. Assay: immunoSEQ multiplex PCR; the TCRdb copy retains only in-frame clones and omits some. In the table there are fewer than 95,000 clones, 91% of which are singletons. The sequenced sample was blood. The chain recombines TRBV4-1 with TRBJ1-5; TRBD1 might be the D (5 bases). The sequence was collected from a man aged 30 to 39 in good health. The CDR3 bases are TGCGCCAGCAGCCAAGAGCGTAGGGGGCCCCAGCATTTT. It translates to CASSQERRGPQHF.